The source of this T cell receptor beta chain is a study of blood T cell repertoires in COVID-19. Study-level information: Spain, Italy and the United States supplied samples that represented acute and convalescent COVID-19.

The germline V gene encodes CDR1 SGHAT and CDR2 FQNNGV. The V end lost 2 bases, the J end lost 0 bases, and 10 bases lay between the germline ends. The length of the CDR3 is 15 residues. Original handling: Cell counts per sample came from amplifying reference gene primers. Sequencing used immunoSEQ multiplex PCR; TCRdb keeps in-frame clones, though not all of them. V, J and clone size are taken as reported in that table, and D and trimming were inferred from the DNA itself. Of some 150,000 clones in the sample, more than 60% were seen once. This clone was observed at least ten times. The chain links TRBV11-2 to TRBJ1-1; no clear D. What was sequenced was peripheral blood. This clonotype originated in a woman aged 50 to 60 with active or convalescent COVID-19. This CDR3 reads CASSLLVGVNTEAFF. CDR3 in DNA: TGTGCCAGCAGCTTATTGGTCGGGGTGAACACTGAAGCTTTCTTT. Supplemented by reference TRBV11-2 and TRBJ1-1, the full variable domain reads EAGVAQSPRYKIIEKRQSVAFWCNPISGHATLYWYQQILGQGPKLLIQFQNNGVVDDSQLPKDRFSAERLKGVDSTLKIQPAKLEDSAVYLCASSLLVGVNTEAFFGQGTRLTVV.